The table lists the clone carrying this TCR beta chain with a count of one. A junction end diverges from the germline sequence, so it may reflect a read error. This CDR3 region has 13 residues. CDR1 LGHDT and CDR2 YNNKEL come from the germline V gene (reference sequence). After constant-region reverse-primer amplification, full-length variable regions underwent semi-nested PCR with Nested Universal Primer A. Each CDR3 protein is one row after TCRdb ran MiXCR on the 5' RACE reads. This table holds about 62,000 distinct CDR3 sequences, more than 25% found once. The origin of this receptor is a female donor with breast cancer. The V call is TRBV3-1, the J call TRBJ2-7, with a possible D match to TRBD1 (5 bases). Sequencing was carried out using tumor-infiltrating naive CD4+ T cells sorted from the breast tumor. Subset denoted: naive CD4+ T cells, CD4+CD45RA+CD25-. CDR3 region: CASGQYTGGEQYF. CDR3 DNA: TGTGCCAGCGGCCAATATACAGGCGGCGAGCAGTACTTC.